This T cell receptor (beta chain) emerged from a study of immune evolution from preneoplasia to lung adenocarcinoma. Whole-study findings and limits: Normal lung had highest clonality; later lesions appeared denser, more diverse. From normal lung to invasive adenocarcinoma, top clone frequencies appeared to decrease.

A note on this clone: Its antigen is as yet unknown. The junction does not match germline at one end; this may be a read error.

Sequenced by immunoSEQ multiplex PCR; TCRdb stores in-frame clones only, minus some. The data hold some 9,200 clones, with over 75% observed a single time. CDR1 is ENHRY, CDR2 SYGVKD, per germline. The CDR3 has 13 residues. Each case's diagnosis was confirmed by two pathologists on H&E. Nucleic acids came from premalignant or tumor cells enriched by macro-dissection. The J gene is TRBJ2-5, the V gene TRBV10-3; D not resolved. The receptor was derived from a person aged 65 to 79 with lung adenocarcinoma. Source material: FFPE minimally invasive lung adenocarcinoma tissue. The CDR3 DNA follows: TGTGCTATCAGTGAGTCGCGGATGGAGACCCAGTACTTC. Residues: CAISESRMETQYF.